This entry lists 27 T cell receptor beta chains sequenced from one sample in a study of T cell repertoires in cytomegalovirus infection. Their specific antigens are unknown. TCRdb reanalysed the reads using MiXCR and keeps one entry per CDR3 protein. The sample gives 680,000 or so distinct CDR3 sequences, approximately 33% of which show up once; roughly 18% is in the top ten. Sequencing used cultured PBMCs, obtained from culture after CMV antigen stimulation. These receptors were taken from a human donor in good health (CMV status not recorded). Some clones in this sample may be carry-over from other donors' samples.

This clonotype was detected ten times or more. The V and J genes are TRBV7-2 and TRBJ2-3; 7 bases match TRBD2. V lost 3 bases, J lost 5 bases, and 8 bases stayed unmatched. Germline CDR1 reads SGHTA; CDR2 reads FQGNSA. The CDR3 contains 15 residues. The CDR3, as DNA: TGTGCCAGCAGCTTCCAGGACGGGGGGAGAGATACGCAGTATTTT. Translating it yields CASSFQDGGRDTQYF.

The V call is TRBV5-6, the J call TRBJ2-6; a possible D gene is TRBD1 (5 bases). The germline V gene has CDR1 SGHDT and CDR2 YYEEEE. Trimming removed 4 bases at V and 4 bases at J, with 12 bases between. The CDR3 consists of 15 residues. CDR3 amino acids: CASSIGVPGANVLTF. The CDR3, as DNA: TGTGCCAGCAGCATAGGGGTCCCCGGGGCCAACGTCCTGACTTTC.

This clonotype has only a few counts. The V call is TRBV6-1, the J call TRBJ1-3; 7 bases match TRBD1. V was pared by 8 bases and J by 0 bases, with 4 bases of the junction left unmatched. The CDR3 sequence is 14 residues long. Germline assignment: CDR1 MNHNS and CDR2 SASEGT. The DNA for the CDR3 is TGTGCCAGCTCGGGACAGAACTCTGGAAACACCATATATTTT. Amino acid sequence: CASSGQNSGNTIYF.

In its sample, this clonotype was seen a few times. The V gene is TRBV11-2, the J gene TRBJ2-1; D might be TRBD1 (5 bases). V gave up 4 bases and J gave up 0 bases, with 19 bases separating them. CDR3 length: 18 amino acids. The germline CDR1 and CDR2 sequences are SGHAT and FQNNGV. This CDR3 reads CASSSGFSYASSYNEQFF. DNA of the CDR3: TGTGCCAGCAGCTCAGGGTTTTCCTATGCGAGCTCCTACAATGAGCAGTTCTTC.

Turning to this clonotype: At one end the junction does not follow the germline gene, possibly because of a read error. This chain connects TRBV28 to TRBJ1-6, with D possibly TRBD1 on 6 matching bases. CDR3 length equals 14 residues. Germline V gene sequence: CDR1 MDHEN, CDR2 SYDVKM. The CDR3 nucleotides read TGTGCCAGCAGTTTATGGGGAGCCGGGCAGGGGAAAGTATTC. Residues: CASSLWGAGQGKVF.

This chain links TRBV4-2 with TRBJ1-2; the match to TRBD1 covers 7 bases. The CDR3 loop spans 16 amino acids. V was pared by 0 bases and J by 1 base, with 5 bases of the junction left unmatched. Germline V gene lookup returns CDR1 LGHNA and CDR2 YNFKEQ. The CDR3 nucleotides are TGTGCCAGCAGCCAAGATTCGGACAGGTATAACTATGGCTACACCTTC. This translates into CASSQDSDRYNYGYTF.

This clonotype was seen only once. The DNA for the CDR3 is TGTGCCAGCAGCTCGGTCATTGGTTCTGAAGCTTTCTTT. Translating it yields CASSSVIGSEAFF. The chain joins TRBV14 to TRBJ1-1, with D unresolved. Germline V gene data show CDR1 as SGHDN and CDR2 as FVKESK. The CDR3 is 13 residues long. V was clipped by 5 bases and J by 6 bases, with 13 bases between them.

This clonotype occurred many times. This CDR3 reads CASSSGQDPSGNTIYF. In DNA, the CDR3 is TGTGCCAGCAGCTCAGGACAGGATCCCTCTGGAAACACCATATATTTT. V usage is TRBV7-8 and J usage is TRBJ1-3, with 7 bases that match TRBD1. Trimming removed 4 bases from V and 0 bases from J; junction bases left unmatched: 6. This CDR3 has 16 amino acids. From germline, CDR1 is SGHVS and CDR2 FQNEAQ.

The V and J genes are TRBV27 and TRBJ1-2; 10 bases map to TRBD1. Germline V gives CDR1 MNHEY, CDR2 SMNVEV (reference sequence). CDR3 size: 11 residues. CDR3 in DNA: TGTGCTACCGGGACAGGGGTTGGCTACACCTTC. Translation: CATGTGVGYTF.

In its sample, this clonotype was seen a few times. V is TRBV7-6 and J is TRBJ2-1; possibly TRBD2 for D (7 bases). This CDR3 spans 14 amino acids. Germline loops: CDR1 SGHVS, CDR2 FNYEAQ. V was clipped by 5 bases and J by 10 bases, with 18 bases between them. For the CDR3, the DNA is TGTGCCAGCAGCCAGCGTGGGGGGGCTCGAGAGCAGTTCTTC. Translating it yields CASSQRGGAREQFF.

This clonotype turned up a few times. The chain is built from TRBV19 and TRBJ2-1, with D maybe TRBD2 (7 bases). The CDR3 is 16 residues long. The germline V and J ends were trimmed by 4 bases and 0 bases, with 13 bases remaining between them. Germline CDR1 reads LNHDA; CDR2 reads SQIVND (reference sequence). The CDR3 spells CASSKSGTNSYNEQFF. CDR3 DNA sequence: TGTGCCAGTAGTAAAAGCGGGACAAACTCCTACAATGAGCAGTTCTTC.

V gene TRBV5-8 combines with J gene TRBJ1-5; D is possibly TRBD1 (6 bases). This CDR3 has 12 amino acids. Trimming shortened V by 1 base and J by 9 bases, and 8 bases separated the two germline ends. CDR1 is SGHTS, CDR2 YDEGEE, per germline. As DNA, the CDR3 is TGTGCCAGCAGCTTGACAGGGTGGCCCCAGCATTTT. It codes for CASSLTGWPQHF.

This clonotype was found a few times. The gene calls are TRBV12-3 or TRBV12-4 and TRBJ2-5, with 15 bases fitting TRBD2. Germline trimming cut 4 bases from V and 4 bases from J; bases unmatched to any gene: 10. The CDR3 is 18 residues long. The CDR3 DNA follows: TGTGCCAGCAGTTCTGGACTAGCGGGGGGGGGGGGGAGAGAGACCCAGTACTTC. It yields the protein CASSSGLAGGGGRETQYF.

This clonotype has only a few counts. The genes are TRBV6-1 and TRBJ1-2, with D possibly being TRBD1 (6 bases). Germline V lookup: CDR1 MNHNS, CDR2 SASEGT. The CDR3 length is 12 residues. V dropped 9 bases and J dropped 4 bases, with 12 bases sitting between them. CDR3 nucleotides: TGTGCCAGGGGGGGGCAGGGCTATGGCTACACCTTC. Translation gives CARGGQGYGYTF.

This chain uses TRBV6-1 with TRBJ2-2; 11 nucleotides line up with TRBD2. This CDR3 has 18 residues. Germline trimming cut 6 bases from V and 6 bases from J; bases unmatched to any gene: 15. CDR1 and CDR2 from the germline V gene are MNHNS and SASEGT. The CDR3 here is CASRKTSGAPRGAGELFF. The CDR3 DNA reads TGTGCCAGCAGGAAGACTAGCGGGGCCCCTCGGGGGGCCGGGGAGCTGTTTTTT.

The V call is TRBV20-1, the J call TRBJ1-1; 7 nucleotides align to TRBD1. Germline trimming cut 8 bases from V and 2 bases from J; bases unmatched to any gene: 5. Germline CDR1 DFQATT, CDR2 SNEGSKA (reference sequence). The CDR3 spans 12 residues. CDR3 amino acids: CSTGQVNTEAFF. The CDR3 nucleotides read TGCAGTACCGGACAGGTTAACACTGAAGCTTTCTTT.

In its sample, this clonotype was seen many times. The chain links TRBV7-9 to TRBJ2-2; the match to TRBD2 covers 13 bases. The CDR3 is 17 residues long. V shed 1 base and J 10 bases; nucleotides not matched to a gene: 9. Germline assignment: CDR1 SEHNR and CDR2 FQNEAQ (reference sequence). DNA of the CDR3: TGTGCCAGCAGCTTAGTTGCCGGACTAGCGGGAGAGTCGGAGCTGTTTTTT. Its protein product is CASSLVAGLAGESELFF.

This clonotype has a handful of counts. The rearrangement uses TRBV7-2 and TRBJ1-4; D remains unclear. V gave up 1 base and J gave up 5 bases, with 11 bases separating them. Germline assignment: CDR1 SGHTA and CDR2 FQGNSA. The CDR3 consists of 15 residues. CDR3 loop: CASSLGSRSNEKLFF. CDR3 bases: TGTGCCAGCAGCTTAGGTAGTAGGTCGAATGAAAAACTGTTTTTT.

This chain joins TRBV6-2 or TRBV6-3 and TRBJ2-1; D is unclear. The V end lost 6 bases, the J end lost 12 bases, and 21 bases lay between the germline ends. Germline loops: CDR1 MNHEY, CDR2 SVGEGT. CDR3 length equals 14 residues. This CDR3 reads CASSPSPGHRGQFF. The CDR3 DNA is TGTGCCAGCAGCCCCTCCCCGGGCCACCGTGGGCAGTTCTTC.

This clonotype was seen at least ten times. This rearrangement joins TRBV12-3 or TRBV12-4 to TRBJ2-2; 8 bases are shared with TRBD1. The V gene end was trimmed by 5 bases and the J gene end by 3 bases; junction bases not matched to a gene: 5. The CDR3 runs 15 residues. CDR3 sequence reads: CASSPGQGYTGELFF. The CDR3 nucleotides are TGTGCCAGCAGTCCTGGACAGGGCTACACCGGGGAGCTGTTTTTT.

This clonotype was counted a few times. The chain carries TRBV29-1 and TRBJ1-4; TRBD1 agrees at 7 bases. CDR3 size: 11 residues. Germline V gives CDR1 SQVTM, CDR2 ANQGSEA. V lost 8 bases and J lost 11; bases outside the gene matches: 8. This CDR3 reads CSFNRGEKLFF. The DNA for the CDR3 is TGCAGCTTCAACAGGGGAGAGAAACTGTTTTTT.

This clonotype was counted only a few times. The V call is TRBV4-1, the J call TRBJ2-5; 10 bases are shared with TRBD2. In germline, CDR1 is MGHRA, CDR2 YSYEKL. The length of the CDR3 is 15 residues. V gave up 4 bases and J gave up 5 bases; unmatched junction bases: 7. CDR3 coding DNA: TGCGCCAGCAGCCTCAGCGGGGGGGTCCCGGAGACCCAGTACTTC. It specifies CASSLSGGVPETQYF.

This clonotype was counted only a few times. This chain links TRBV12-3 or TRBV12-4 with TRBJ2-4; the D gene is possibly TRBD1 (6 bases). Trimming stripped 5 bases from V and 1 base from J, with 12 bases between. The CDR3 loop spans 15 amino acids. The CDR3 spells CASSLPTGAKNIQYF. CDR3 in DNA: TGTGCCAGCAGTCTGCCAACAGGGGCCAAAAACATTCAGTACTTC.

J is TRBJ1-5 and V is TRBV5-4; D is undetermined. The CDR3 covers 11 residues. Deletions cut 5 bases from V and 7 bases from J, with 7 bases between. Germline-derived CDR1 and CDR2 are SGHNT and YYREEE (reference sequence). CDR3 DNA sequence: TGTGCCAGCAGATTTGGCCAGCCCCAGCATTTT. This translates into CASRFGQPQHF.

This clonotype has just a few counts. This chain connects TRBV6-1 to TRBJ1-2; 7 positions match TRBD1. From germline, CDR1 is MNHNS and CDR2 SASEGT. CDR3 length: 14 amino acids. With V trimmed by 3 bases and J by 2 bases, 3 bases remained unmatched. The chain's CDR3 is CASSEGDRNYGYTF. The CDR3 nucleotides are TGTGCCAGCAGTGAGGGGGACAGAAACTATGGCTACACCTTC.

The rearrangement links TRBV2 to TRBJ1-2; 8 nucleotides line up with TRBD1. The CDR3 is 17 amino acids. CDR1 and CDR2 (germline): SNHLY, FYNNEI. V lost 9 bases to trimming and J lost 6 bases; unmatched junction nucleotides: 21. CDR3 residues: CARLTRTGIKSGDGYTF. The CDR3 bases are TGTGCCAGGCTTACTCGGACAGGGATTAAGTCAGGGGATGGCTACACCTTC.

The chain carries TRBV10-3 and TRBJ1-4, with D maybe TRBD1 (6 bases). The CDR3 contains 14 residues. From germline, CDR1 is ENHRY and CDR2 SYGVKD. V was cut by 2 bases and J by 8 bases, with 12 bases left in between. As DNA, the CDR3 is TGTGCCATCAGTGAGGCAGGGGAGGAAGAAAAACTGTTTTTT. Translated, it gives CAISEAGEEEKLFF.